Listed here are 18 T cell receptor beta chains from one sample, sequenced in a study of blood T cell repertoires in COVID-19. Sequencing used immunoSEQ multiplex PCR; TCRdb keeps in-frame clones, though not all of them. The sample holds roughly 150,000 clones; over 60% are singletons and the top ten take less than 9.5%. The material sequenced was peripheral blood. The receptors originated from a man in his 60s with acute or convalescent COVID-19.

In the case of this clone: Other DNA sequences in the same sample also yield this CDR3. The J gene is TRBJ1-1, the V gene TRBV10-3, with D tentatively TRBD1 (6 bases). Trimming removed 3 bases from V and 1 base from J, with 6 bases in between. Germline V gene data show CDR1 as ENHRY and CDR2 as SYGVKD. The CDR3 runs 13 residues. CDR3 coding DNA: TGTGCCATCAGTGACAGGGGGAACACTGAAGCTTTCTTT. Translated, it gives CAISDRGNTEAFF.

This chain uses TRBV3-1 (or the pseudogene TRBV3-2) with TRBJ2-7, with D uncertain. V lost 2 bases to trimming and J lost 2 bases, with 13 bases between them. The CDR3 totals 15 residues. Germline CDR1 reads LGHDT; CDR2 reads YNNKEL (reference sequence). The chain's CDR3 is CASSQRVEATYEQYF. CDR3 DNA sequence: TGTGCCAGCAGCCAACGGGTAGAAGCTACCTACGAGCAGTACTTC.

This clone was counted a single time. The chain has TRBV5-6 and TRBJ1-6; 8 bases fit TRBD1. V lost 2 bases, J lost 10 bases, and 5 bases stayed unmatched. Germline V lookup: CDR1 SGHDT, CDR2 YYEEEE. The CDR3 length is 14 residues. CDR3 in DNA: TGTGCCAGCAGCTTCGGACAGGGTAGCTCACCCCTCCACTTT. Translation gives CASSFGQGSSPLHF.

This chain links TRBV6-5 with TRBJ2-1; 7 bases map to TRBD1. CDR3 size: 11 residues. The V gene end was trimmed by 3 bases and the J gene end by 12 bases; junction bases not matched to a gene: 2. Germline-derived CDR1 and CDR2 are MNHEY and SVGAGI. The CDR3: CASSYKGAQFF. The DNA of the CDR3 is TGTGCCAGCAGTTATAAGGGGGCGCAGTTCTTC.

The chain links TRBV12-5 to TRBJ1-1, with 7 nucleotides matching TRBD1. The CDR3 runs 14 residues. V trimming: 0 bases; J trimming: 3 bases; junction bases outside the gene matches: 1. Germline CDR1 reads LGHNT; CDR2 reads FRNRAP. The CDR3 sequence: CASGLVQGHTEAFF. The DNA for the CDR3 is TGTGCTAGTGGTTTGGTACAGGGGCACACTGAAGCTTTCTTT.

The chain carries TRBV5-6 and TRBJ1-2; D is perhaps TRBD1 (5 bases). CDR1 is SGHDT and CDR2 is YYEEEE in the germline V gene. The CDR3 has 13 residues. V dropped 0 bases and J dropped 8 bases, with 11 bases sitting between them. The CDR3 region is CASSLGRVAGYTF. The DNA for the CDR3 is TGTGCCAGCAGCTTGGGCAGGGTGGCGGGCTACACCTTC. The variable domain in full, completed from reference TRBV5-6 and TRBJ1-2, reads DAGVTQSPTHLIKTRGQQVTLRCSPKSGHDTVSWYQQALGQGPQFIFQYYEEEERQRGNFPDRFSGHQFPNYSSELNVNALLLGDSALYLCASSLGRVAGYTFGSGTRLTVV.

The chain is built from TRBV10-3 and TRBJ2-5; TRBD1 matches 8 bases. This CDR3 is built from 16 residues. V lost 6 bases, J lost 4 bases, and 13 bases stayed unmatched. Germline V CDR1 and CDR2: ENHRY, SYGVKD. This CDR3 reads CAIRSSGQGALETQYF. In DNA, the CDR3 is TGTGCCATCAGGTCATCGGGCCAGGGGGCCCTAGAGACCCAGTACTTC.

Here the CDR3 DNA reads TGTGCCAGTAGTAATTCCGACAATGAGCAGTTCTTC. This codes for CASSNSDNEQFF. The gene calls are TRBV19 and TRBJ2-1; no clear D gene. The V gene lost 4 bases and the J gene lost 5 bases, with 6 bases spanning the gap. This CDR3 spans 12 amino acids. Germline CDR1 reads LNHDA; CDR2 reads SQIVND (reference sequence).

This rearrangement joins TRBV9 to TRBJ1-2; tentative D call: TRBD1 (5 bases). Germline CDR1 is SGDLS and CDR2 is YYNGEE. V gave up 3 bases and J gave up 7 bases, with 7 bases separating them. CDR3 length: 11 amino acids. This CDR3 reads CASSGDFGYTF. CDR3 coding DNA: TGTGCCAGCAGCGGGGACTTTGGCTACACCTTC.

The chain recombines TRBV7-8 with TRBJ1-5, with D maybe TRBD1 (5 bases). Trimming cost V 6 bases and J 2 bases, with 17 bases left between them. The CDR3 is made up of 16 amino acids. CDR1 and CDR2 (germline): SGHVS, FQNEAQ. CDR3 nucleotide sequence: TGTGCCAGCAGACCAGGGCGGGGGAGCGGCAATCAGCCCCAGCATTTT. Protein sequence: CASRPGRGSGNQPQHF.

The genes are TRBV7-9 and TRBJ1-1; D gene uncertain. CDR1 is SEHNR and CDR2 is FQNEAQ in the germline V gene (reference sequence). Trimming pared 2 bases from V and 1 base from J, leaving 8 bases between. This CDR3 contains 14 residues. CDR3 sequence: CASSLIDWNTEAFF. CDR3 in DNA: TGTGCCAGCAGCTTAATAGACTGGAACACTGAAGCTTTCTTT.

The chain uses TRBV18 and TRBJ2-7; 7 bases line up with TRBD1. CDR3 size: 14 residues. In germline, CDR1 is KGHSH, CDR2 LQKENI. The V gene end was trimmed by 1 base and the J gene end by 0 bases; junction bases not matched to a gene: 0. The CDR3 nucleotides read TGTGCCAGCTCACCACGGGACAGCTCCTACGAGCAGTACTTC. Its translation is CASSPRDSSYEQYF. The whole variable domain, remainder taken from reference TRBV18 and TRBJ2-7, is NAGVMQNPRHLVRRRGQEARLRCSPMKGHSHVYWYRQLPEEGLKFMVYLQKENIIDESGMPKERFSAEFPKEGPSILRIQQVVRGDSAAYFCASSPRDSSYEQYFGPGTRLTVT.

This rearrangement joins TRBV7-3 to TRBJ1-3; TRBD1 aligns across 8 bases. Trimming at V came to 5 bases and at J to 5 bases, leaving 14 bases not matched to a gene. The CDR3 covers 17 residues. Per the germline V gene, CDR1 is SGHTA and CDR2 is FQGTGA. The CDR3 sequence is CASSVNRDRLTRNTIYF. Here the CDR3 DNA reads TGTGCCAGCAGCGTTAACCGGGACAGGCTTACAAGAAACACCATATATTTT. Supplemented by reference TRBV7-3 and TRBJ1-3, the full variable domain reads GAGVSQTPSNKVTEKGKYVELRCDPISGHTALYWYRQSLGQGPEFLIYFQGTGAADDSGLPNDRFFAVRPEGSVSTLKIQRTERGDSAVYLCASSVNRDRLTRNTIYFGEGSWLTVV.

The J gene is TRBJ2-3, the V gene TRBV29-1; D is uncertain. CDR3 length: 15 residues. V lost 7 bases and J 0 bases, leaving 17 bases between the germline ends. Germline V CDR1 and CDR2: SQVTM, ANQGSEA. CDR3 nucleotides: TGCAGCGCCCAACTCGGAGTAGCTAGCACAGATACGCAGTATTTT. Protein sequence: CSAQLGVASTDTQYF.

The chain links TRBV24-1 to TRBJ1-3, with 7 nucleotides matching TRBD1. The germline V gene encodes CDR1 KGHDR and CDR2 SFDVKD. The V segment lost 7 bases and the J segment 3 bases; nucleotides outside the gene matches: 8. The CDR3 is made up of 15 amino acids. The CDR3 here is CATSDDREDGNTIYF. CDR3 nucleotide sequence: TGTGCCACCAGCGATGACAGGGAGGATGGAAACACCATATATTTT.

The genes are TRBV7-6 and TRBJ2-7; 8 nucleotides agree with TRBD1. CDR1 SGHVS and CDR2 FNYEAQ come from the germline V gene. The CDR3 consists of 15 residues. With V trimmed by 4 bases and J by 1 base, 6 bases remained unmatched. The CDR3 bases are TGTGCCAGCAGCTCCAACAGGGGGAAATCCTACGAGCAGTACTTC. This translates into CASSSNRGKSYEQYF.

This clone appeared a few times. The chain has TRBV29-1 and TRBJ2-7; no clear D gene. Germline lookup yields CDR1 SQVTM and CDR2 ANQGSEA. Trimming stripped 7 bases from V and 6 bases from J, with 13 bases between. The CDR3 runs 11 residues. CDR3 residues: CSGSSWAEQYF. CDR3 bases: TGCAGCGGGTCTTCGTGGGCCGAGCAGTACTTC.

This chain links TRBV6-1 with TRBJ1-5; D gene uncertain. Germline V CDR1 and CDR2: MNHNS, SASEGT. The length of the CDR3 is 15 residues. V was cut by 2 bases and J by 0 bases, with 8 bases left in between. CDR3 protein: CASSEFSNSNQPQHF. In DNA, the CDR3 is TGTGCCAGCAGTGAATTTTCTAATAGCAATCAGCCCCAGCATTTT.